The rows below give T cell receptor beta chains drawn from one sample of a study of blood T cell repertoires in COVID-19. Sequencing was performed with immunoSEQ multiplex PCR; in TCRdb, only in-frame clones are kept and a portion is missing. The sample contains 150,000 to 180,000 clones, approximately 73% of which appear only once. The sequenced material came from peripheral blood. Receptors were obtained from a woman aged 80 or over with acute or convalescent COVID-19. The CDR3 runs from the conserved cysteine through the conserved F or W. The D gene is left open where the match is weak. For some rows the clone size is stated as once, few or many, or as a class when expanded; others skip it.

size	V	J	D	DNA	CDR3
NA	TRBV12-3/TRBV12-4	TRBJ1-2	NA	TGTGCCAGCAGTTTGGGCAGCCTCTATGGCTACACCTTC	CASSLGSLYGYTF
NA	TRBV9	TRBJ2-1	TRBD1	TGTGCCAGCAGCGATACAGGGGCGGCCTACAATGAGCAGTTCTTC	CASSDTGAAYNEQFF
NA	TRBV11-2	TRBJ2-2	NA	TGTGCCAGCAGCCCCTGGGGGCGCGGAACCGGGGAGCTGTTTTTT	CASSPWGRGTGELFF
many	TRBV11-2	TRBJ2-2	NA	TGTGCCAGCAGCCTGTGGACAGTCGGCACCGGGGAGCTGTTTTTT	CASSLWTVGTGELFF
NA	TRBV5-4	TRBJ1-5	TRBD1	TGTGCCAGCAGCTTGGGTCCCGGACAGGGTGGCAATCAGCCCCAGCATTTT	CASSLGPGQGGNQPQHF
NA	TRBV29-1	TRBJ2-5	NA	TGCAGCGTTGAAGAATTAACAGGGGAGGCCCAGTACTTC	CSVEELTGEAQYF
NA	TRBV7-9	TRBJ2-5	TRBD1	TGTGCCAGCAGCTTGGACAGGGTTCAAGAGACCCAGTACTTC	CASSLDRVQETQYF
NA	TRBV5-5	TRBJ2-7	TRBD1	TGTGCCAGCAGCTTTGATCGGGACAGGGGGTATTTCGAGCAGTACTTC	CASSFDRDRGYFEQYF
once	TRBV27	TRBJ1-5	NA	TGTGCCAGCAAGCCAGGATTAAGACAGAACAGCAATCAGCCCCAGCATTTT	CASKPGLRQNSNQPQHF
once	TRBV19	TRBJ2-7	TRBD1	TGTGCCACCCGGGACAGGTCCTACGAGCAGTACTTC	CATRDRSYEQYF
NA	TRBV6-4	TRBJ2-5	TRBD2	TGTGCCAGCAGTGACCCGGGACTAGCGGGAGTAGAGACCCAGTACTTC	CASSDPGLAGVETQYF
NA	TRBV4-3	TRBJ1-6	TRBD1	TGCGCCAGCAGCCAAGGGTGGGGACAGGGGACCTCACCCCTCCACTTT	CASSQGWGQGTSPLHF
NA	TRBV19	TRBJ2-5	TRBD2	TGTGCCAGTAGTACTTATGGGCTAGCGGGAGGGCGGCAAGAGACCCAGTACTTC	CASSTYGLAGGRQETQYF
NA	TRBV4-2	TRBJ2-7	TRBD1	TGTGCCAGCAGCCACAACGGCCTGGGACAGGGAGTAAACGAGCAGTACTTC	CASSHNGLGQGVNEQYF
NA	TRBV29-1	TRBJ2-5	NA	TGCAGCGTTGCGGGGTACCAAGAGACCCAGTACTTC	CSVAGYQETQYF
NA	TRBV2	TRBJ2-7	NA	TGTGCCAGCAGTGTCGAGTACGAGCAGTACTTC	CASSVEYEQYF
once	TRBV5-1	TRBJ1-6	TRBD1	TGCGCCAGCAGCCGTGACAGGGCTGGTTCACCCCTCCACTTT	CASSRDRAGSPLHF
NA	TRBV30	TRBJ2-1	TRBD2	TGTGCCGGCACTAGCGGGGGGGCGGGTGATGAGCAGTTCTTC	CAGTSGGAGDEQFF
few	TRBV6-5	TRBJ2-1	TRBD2	TGTGCCAGTATGACTAGCGGACTTAACAATGAGCAGTTCTTC	CASMTSGLNNEQFF
NA	TRBV19	TRBJ1-6	TRBD1	TGTGCCAGTAGTATAGATGGCAGGGGGCGTCGGAATTCACCCCTCCACTTT	CASSIDGRGRRNSPLHF
NA	TRBV29-1	TRBJ2-3	NA	TGCAGCGTTGTCGAGGGCACTAGCACAGATACGCAGTATTTT	CSVVEGTSTDTQYF
NA	TRBV18	TRBJ2-1	TRBD1	TGTGCCAGCTCACCACCGGGACAGGGGCTCTGGAACAATGAGCAGTTCTTC	CASSPPGQGLWNNEQFF
NA	TRBV7-8	TRBJ1-1	NA	TGTGCCAGCAGCTTATGGGGGGGCCAACTTAACACTGAAGCTTTCTTT	CASSLWGGQLNTEAFF
once	TRBV6-5	TRBJ2-2	TRBD1	TGTGCCAGCAGTCCCGACAGGGGGAGCACCGGGGAGCTGTTTTTT	CASSPDRGSTGELFF
NA	TRBV19	TRBJ1-1	NA	TGTGCCAGTAGTAATGGGGGCCTTTCCTCCTACACTGAAGCTTTCTTT	CASSNGGLSSYTEAFF
few	TRBV21-1	TRBJ2-7	NA	TGTGCCAGCAGCAAATTGGCTAGCGGGAGAGGCGAGCAGTACTTC	CASSKLASGRGEQYF
NA	TRBV6-5	TRBJ1-5	TRBD1	TGTGCCAGCAAACCACGACAGGGCCGCAATCAGCCCCAGCATTTT	CASKPRQGRNQPQHF
NA	TRBV18	TRBJ1-5	NA	TGTGCCAGCTCACCCGTGAGGGGGGGGATACTAGGCCGACCGGATCAGCCCCAGCATTTT	CASSPVRGGILGRPDQPQHF
NA	TRBV2	TRBJ2-2	TRBD1	TGTGCCAGCAGTCTACAATCGGGACAGGGCGCCGGGGAGCTGTTTTTT	CASSLQSGQGAGELFF
NA	TRBV6-5	TRBJ1-1	TRBD1	TGTGCCAGCAGTTCCAGCGGACAGGGGAGGACTGAAGCTTTCTTT	CASSSSGQGRTEAFF
NA	TRBV7-2	TRBJ2-3	TRBD2	TGTGCCAGCAGCCCCCTAGCGGGAGGCAGCACAGATACGCAGTATTTT	CASSPLAGGSTDTQYF
NA	TRBV2	TRBJ2-5	TRBD2	TGTGCCAGCAGTAGCGGGGGGACTCTCCAAGAGACCCAGTACTTC	CASSSGGTLQETQYF
NA	TRBV5-6	TRBJ1-3	NA	TGTGCCAGCGCTGTTGGAGGCTCTGGAAACACCATATATTTT	CASAVGGSGNTIYF
NA	TRBV27	TRBJ1-1	NA	TGTGCCAGCAGTACGGGAGAGCTAGGGAACACTGAAGCTTTCTTT	CASSTGELGNTEAFF
NA	TRBV30	TRBJ2-7	NA	TGTGCCTGGAGTTCGGGAATGGCTGGCTCCTACGAGCAGTACTTC	CAWSSGMAGSYEQYF
NA	TRBV4-2	TRBJ2-1	NA	TGTGCCAGCAGCCGTTCCAACTCGGGACAATACAATGAGCAGTTCTTC	CASSRSNSGQYNEQFF
NA	TRBV7-9	TRBJ1-2	TRBD1	TGTGCCAGCAGCTTAGCGGACAGGGTTTCAAGTGGCTACACCTTC	CASSLADRVSSGYTF
NA	TRBV6-1	TRBJ1-1	NA	TGTGCCAGCAGTGAACAGGGGAGTGGTACTGAAGCTTTCTTT	CASSEQGSGTEAFF
NA	TRBV4-1	TRBJ2-3	NA	TGCGCCAGCAGCCAAGATCGCTCCTCAGAATATAGCACAGATACGCAGTATTTT	CASSQDRSSEYSTDTQYF
NA	TRBV5-6	TRBJ2-2	TRBD1	TGTGCCAGCAGCTTGGAGACAGGGTCGGGCACCGGGGAGCTGTTTTTT	CASSLETGSGTGELFF
NA	TRBV24-1	TRBJ2-2	NA	TGTGCCACTTCCAGCGGAGTCCGGAAGTCCGGGGAGCTGTTTTTT	CATSSGVRKSGELFF
NA	TRBV6-2/TRBV6-3	TRBJ1-6	NA	TGTGCCAGCAGTTACCTGCCCGGGACTAATAATTCACCCCTCCACTTT	CASSYLPGTNNSPLHF
NA	TRBV19	TRBJ2-7	NA	TGTGCCAGTAGTCGACGGGATGGGGCCTACGAGCAGTACTTC	CASSRRDGAYEQYF
NA	TRBV15	TRBJ1-1	NA	TGTGCCACCAGCCAGAGGGATGAAGCTTTCTTT	CATSQRDEAFF